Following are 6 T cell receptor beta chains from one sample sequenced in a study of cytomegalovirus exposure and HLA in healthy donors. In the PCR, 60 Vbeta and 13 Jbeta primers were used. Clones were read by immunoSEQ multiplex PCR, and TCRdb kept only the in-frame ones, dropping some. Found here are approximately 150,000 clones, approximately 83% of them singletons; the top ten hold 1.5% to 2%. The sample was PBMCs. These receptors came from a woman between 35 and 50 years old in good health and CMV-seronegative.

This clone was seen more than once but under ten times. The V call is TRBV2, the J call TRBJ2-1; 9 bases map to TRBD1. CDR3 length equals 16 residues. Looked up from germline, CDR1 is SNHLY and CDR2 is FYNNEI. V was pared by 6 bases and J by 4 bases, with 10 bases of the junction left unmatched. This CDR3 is CASRERQGVGYNEQFF. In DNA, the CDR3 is TGTGCCAGCAGGGAAAGACAGGGGGTGGGATACAATGAGCAGTTCTTC.

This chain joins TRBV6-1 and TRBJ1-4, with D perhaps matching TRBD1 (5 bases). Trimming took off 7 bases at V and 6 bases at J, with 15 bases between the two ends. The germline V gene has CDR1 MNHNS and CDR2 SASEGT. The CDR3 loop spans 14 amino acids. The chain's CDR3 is CASTEGWGDEKLFF. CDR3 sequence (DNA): TGTGCCAGCACCGAAGGTTGGGGGGATGAAAAACTGTTTTTT.

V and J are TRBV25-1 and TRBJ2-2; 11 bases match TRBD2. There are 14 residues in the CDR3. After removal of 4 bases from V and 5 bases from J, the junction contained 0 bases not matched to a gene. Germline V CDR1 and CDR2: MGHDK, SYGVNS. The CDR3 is CASSGLAGTGELFF. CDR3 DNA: TGTGCCAGCAGTGGACTAGCGGGGACCGGGGAGCTGTTTTTT.

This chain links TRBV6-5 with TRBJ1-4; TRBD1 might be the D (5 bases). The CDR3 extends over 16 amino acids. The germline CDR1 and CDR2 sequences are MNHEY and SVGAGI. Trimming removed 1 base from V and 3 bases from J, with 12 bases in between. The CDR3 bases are TGTGCCAGCAGTTACTTCCTGCAGGGCCCTAATGAAAAACTGTTTTTT. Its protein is CASSYFLQGPNEKLFF.

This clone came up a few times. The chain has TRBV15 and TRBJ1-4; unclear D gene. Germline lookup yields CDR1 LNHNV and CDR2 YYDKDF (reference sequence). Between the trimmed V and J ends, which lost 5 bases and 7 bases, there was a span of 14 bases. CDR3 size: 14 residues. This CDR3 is CATSPPRRIEKLFF. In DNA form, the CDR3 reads TGTGCCACCAGCCCTCCGAGGCGGATTGAAAAACTGTTTTTT.

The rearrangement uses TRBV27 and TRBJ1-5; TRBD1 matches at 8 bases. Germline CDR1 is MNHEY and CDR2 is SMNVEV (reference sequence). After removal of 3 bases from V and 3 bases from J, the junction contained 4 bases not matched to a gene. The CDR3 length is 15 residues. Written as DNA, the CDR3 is TGTGCCAGCAGTTTCGGCAGGGGGCACAATCAGCCCCAGCATTTT. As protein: CASSFGRGHNQPQHF.